This TCR beta chain derives from a study of T cell responses to AZD1222 COVID-19 vaccine. In germline, CDR1 is MNHEY, CDR2 SVGAGI. Trimming took 6 bases from V and 4 from J, leaving 15 bases between them. This CDR3 has 15 residues. Regarding this clone: Its antigen is not identified.

Notes on the study in general: Spike-wide vaccine-associated CD4 TCRs dominated at 160-218 and 743-854. In a largely white British group with more females than males, clonal diversity was possibly underestimated. A rise in Spike-specific TCR breadth and depth followed two AZD1222 doses.

Assay used: immunoSEQ multiplex PCR; TCRdb lists only in-frame clones, some missing. The sample contains 120,000 to 150,000 clones, about 89% of which appear only once. The TCR was taken from an adult who received the MenACWY meningococcal vaccine as a control. The input for sequencing was peripheral blood, taken 28 days after the second dose of the MenACWY control vaccine. This chain joins TRBV6-5 and TRBJ2-2; D may correspond to TRBD1 or TRBD2 (6 bases each). CDR3 in DNA: TGTGCCAGCAGCCGCGGGGCAGGGGTCACCGGGGAGCTGTTTTTT. Translating gives CASSRGAGVTGELFF.